The clone carrying this T cell receptor beta chain was seen more than once but under ten times. CDR1 and CDR2 from the germline V gene are SQVTM and ANQGSEA. The V gene lost 7 bases and the J gene lost 5 bases, with 12 bases spanning the gap. This CDR3 spans 12 amino acids. TCRdb independently ran MiXCR on the RT-PCR reads; one entry per CDR3 protein. The profile shows hundreds of thousands of distinct CDR3 sequences, 14% of them singletons. Sequencing was performed on memory CD4+ T cells from blood. The sequence was collected from a female donor in good health, serving as a healthy control. The rearrangement joins TRBV29-1 to TRBJ2-1; the D call may be TRBD1 or TRBD2 (6 bases each). The CDR3 nucleotides read TGCAGCGGCCGGAGGGGGGACAATGAGCAGTTCTTC. Protein: CSGRRGDNEQFF.